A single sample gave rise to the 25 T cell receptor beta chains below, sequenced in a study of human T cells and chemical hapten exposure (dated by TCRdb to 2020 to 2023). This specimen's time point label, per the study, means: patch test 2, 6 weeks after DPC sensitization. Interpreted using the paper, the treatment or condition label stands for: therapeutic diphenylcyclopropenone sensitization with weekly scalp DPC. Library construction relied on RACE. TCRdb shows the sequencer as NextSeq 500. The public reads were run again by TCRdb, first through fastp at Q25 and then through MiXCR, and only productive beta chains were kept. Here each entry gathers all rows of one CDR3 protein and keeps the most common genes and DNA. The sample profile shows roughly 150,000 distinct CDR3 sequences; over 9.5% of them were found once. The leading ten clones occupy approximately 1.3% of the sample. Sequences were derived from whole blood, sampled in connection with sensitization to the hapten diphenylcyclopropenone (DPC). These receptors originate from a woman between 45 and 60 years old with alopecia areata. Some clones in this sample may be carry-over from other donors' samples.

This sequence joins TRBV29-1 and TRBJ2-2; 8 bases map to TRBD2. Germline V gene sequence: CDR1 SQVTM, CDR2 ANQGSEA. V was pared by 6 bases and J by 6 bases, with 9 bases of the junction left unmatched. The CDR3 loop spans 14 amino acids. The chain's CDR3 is CSVLGTRSSGELFF. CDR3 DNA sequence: TGCAGCGTCCTTGGGACTAGAAGTTCCGGGGAGCTGTTTTTT.

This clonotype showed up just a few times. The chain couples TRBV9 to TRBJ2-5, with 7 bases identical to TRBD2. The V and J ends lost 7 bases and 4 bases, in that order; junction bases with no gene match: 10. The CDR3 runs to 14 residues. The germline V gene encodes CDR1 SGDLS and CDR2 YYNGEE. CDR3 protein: CASSLGGSGETQYF. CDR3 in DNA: TGTGCCAGCTCCCTAGGCGGGAGCGGAGAGACCCAGTACTTC.

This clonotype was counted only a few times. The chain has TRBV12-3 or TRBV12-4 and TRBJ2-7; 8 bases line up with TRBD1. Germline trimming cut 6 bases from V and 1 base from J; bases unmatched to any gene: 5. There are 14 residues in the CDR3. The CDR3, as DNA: TGTGCCAGCAGGGGGACAGGTTCGTCCTACGAGCAGTACTTC. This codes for CASRGTGSSYEQYF.

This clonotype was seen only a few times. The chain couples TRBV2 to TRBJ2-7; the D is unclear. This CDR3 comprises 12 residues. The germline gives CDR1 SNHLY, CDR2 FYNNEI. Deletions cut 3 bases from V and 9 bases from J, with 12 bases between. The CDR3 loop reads CASSDRATAQYF. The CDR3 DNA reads TGTGCCAGCAGTGATCGAGCGACTGCGCAGTACTTC.

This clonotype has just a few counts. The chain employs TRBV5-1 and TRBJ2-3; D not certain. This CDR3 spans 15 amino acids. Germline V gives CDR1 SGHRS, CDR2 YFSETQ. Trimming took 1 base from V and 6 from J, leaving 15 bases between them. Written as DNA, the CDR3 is TGCGCCAGCAGCTTGAGTCCAGTCTCCTCCGATACGCAGTATTTT. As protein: CASSLSPVSSDTQYF.

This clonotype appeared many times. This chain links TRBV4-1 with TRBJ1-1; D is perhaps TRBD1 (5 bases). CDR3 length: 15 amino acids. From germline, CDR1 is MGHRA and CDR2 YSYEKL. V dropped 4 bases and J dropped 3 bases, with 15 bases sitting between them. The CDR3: CASSPSGGEHTEAFF. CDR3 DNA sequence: TGCGCCAGCAGCCCCAGTGGGGGGGAGCACACTGAAGCTTTCTTT.

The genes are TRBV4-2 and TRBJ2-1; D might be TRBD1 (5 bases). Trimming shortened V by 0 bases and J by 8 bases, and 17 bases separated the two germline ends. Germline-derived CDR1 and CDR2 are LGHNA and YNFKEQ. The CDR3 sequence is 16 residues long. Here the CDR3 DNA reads TGTGCCAGCAGCCAAGAATCGGCAGGGCGGTACCATGAGCAGTTCTTC. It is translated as CASSQESAGRYHEQFF.

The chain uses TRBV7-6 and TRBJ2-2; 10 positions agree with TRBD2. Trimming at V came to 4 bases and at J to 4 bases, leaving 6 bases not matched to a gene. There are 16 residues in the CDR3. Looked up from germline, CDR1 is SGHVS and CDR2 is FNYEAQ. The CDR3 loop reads CASSSLAGGTTGELFF. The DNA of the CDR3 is TGTGCCAGCAGCTCCTTAGCGGGAGGTACCACCGGGGAGCTGTTTTTT.

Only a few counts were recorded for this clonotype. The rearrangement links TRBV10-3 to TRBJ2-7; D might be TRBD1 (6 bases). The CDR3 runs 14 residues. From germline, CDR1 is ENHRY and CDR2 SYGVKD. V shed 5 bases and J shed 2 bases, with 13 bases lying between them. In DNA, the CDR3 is TGTGCCATCAGTAGTCCGGGACAAACCTACGAGCAGTACTTC. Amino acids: CAISSPGQTYEQYF.

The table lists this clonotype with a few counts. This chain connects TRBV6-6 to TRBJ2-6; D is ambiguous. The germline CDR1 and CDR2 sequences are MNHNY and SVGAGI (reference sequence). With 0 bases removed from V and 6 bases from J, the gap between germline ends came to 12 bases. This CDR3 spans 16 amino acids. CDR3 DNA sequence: TGTGCCAGCAGTTACTCGCCCCCTGGGTTGGCCAACGTCCTGACTTTC. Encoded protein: CASSYSPPGLANVLTF.

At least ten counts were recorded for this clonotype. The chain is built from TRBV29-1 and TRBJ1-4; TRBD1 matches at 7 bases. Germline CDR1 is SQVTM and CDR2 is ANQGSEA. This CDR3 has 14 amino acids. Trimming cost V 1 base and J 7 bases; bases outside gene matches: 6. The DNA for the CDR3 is TGCAGCGTTGAAGTAGCGACAGGGTCTGAAAAACTGTTTTTT. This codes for CSVEVATGSEKLFF.

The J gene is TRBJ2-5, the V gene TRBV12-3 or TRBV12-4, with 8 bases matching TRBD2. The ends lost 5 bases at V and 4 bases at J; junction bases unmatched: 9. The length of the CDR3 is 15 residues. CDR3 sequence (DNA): TGTGCCAGCAGTCTCGCCGCGGGAGGCGGAGAGACCCAGTACTTC. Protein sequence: CASSLAAGGGETQYF.

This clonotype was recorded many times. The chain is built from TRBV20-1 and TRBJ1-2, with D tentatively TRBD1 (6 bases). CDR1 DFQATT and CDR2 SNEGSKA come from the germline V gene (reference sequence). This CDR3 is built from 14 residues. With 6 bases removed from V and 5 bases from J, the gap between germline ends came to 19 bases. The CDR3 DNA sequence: TGCAGTGCGGTGAACCAGGGGAAAGGGTATGGCTACACCTTC. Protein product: CSAVNQGKGYGYTF.

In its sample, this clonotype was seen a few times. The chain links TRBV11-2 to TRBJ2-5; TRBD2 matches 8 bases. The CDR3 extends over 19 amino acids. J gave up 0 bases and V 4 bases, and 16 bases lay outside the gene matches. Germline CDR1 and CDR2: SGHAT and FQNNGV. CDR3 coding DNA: TGTGCCAGCAGCTCCCCAAGTGGAGCGGGAGCCCTGTACCAAGAGACCCAGTACTTC. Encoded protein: CASSSPSGAGALYQETQYF.

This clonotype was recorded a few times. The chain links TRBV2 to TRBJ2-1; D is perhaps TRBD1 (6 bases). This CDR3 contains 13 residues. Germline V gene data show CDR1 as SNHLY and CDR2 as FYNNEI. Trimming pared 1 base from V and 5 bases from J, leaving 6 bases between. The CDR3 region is CASSEDRDNEQFF. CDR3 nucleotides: TGTGCCAGCAGTGAAGACAGGGACAATGAGCAGTTCTTC.

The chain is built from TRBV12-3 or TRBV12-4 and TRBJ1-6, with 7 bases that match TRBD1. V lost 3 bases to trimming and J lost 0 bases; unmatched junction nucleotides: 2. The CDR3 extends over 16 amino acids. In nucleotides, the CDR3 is TGTGCCAGCAGTTTGGCAGGGGGCTCCTATAATTCACCCCTCCACTTT. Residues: CASSLAGGSYNSPLHF.

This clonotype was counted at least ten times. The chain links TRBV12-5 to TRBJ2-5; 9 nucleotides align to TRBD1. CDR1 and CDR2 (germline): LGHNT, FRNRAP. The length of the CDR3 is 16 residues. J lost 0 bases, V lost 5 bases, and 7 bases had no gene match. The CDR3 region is CASGPAGTGYQETQYF. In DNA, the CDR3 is TGTGCTAGTGGTCCCGCCGGGACAGGGTACCAAGAGACCCAGTACTTC. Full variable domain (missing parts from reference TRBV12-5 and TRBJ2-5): DARVTQTPRHKVTEMGQEVTMRCQPILGHNTVFWYRQTMMQGLELLAYFRNRAPLDDSGMPKDRFSAEMPDATLATLKIQPSEPRDSAVYFCASGPAGTGYQETQYFGPGTRLLVL.

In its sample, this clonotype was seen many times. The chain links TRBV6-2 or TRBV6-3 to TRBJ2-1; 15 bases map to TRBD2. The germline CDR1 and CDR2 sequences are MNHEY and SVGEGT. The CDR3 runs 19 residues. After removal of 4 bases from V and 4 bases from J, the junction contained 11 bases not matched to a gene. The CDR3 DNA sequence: TGTGCCAGCAGTTCCACCAGGGGGACTAGCGGGAGGAATTACAATGAGCAGTTCTTC. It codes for CASSSTRGTSGRNYNEQFF.

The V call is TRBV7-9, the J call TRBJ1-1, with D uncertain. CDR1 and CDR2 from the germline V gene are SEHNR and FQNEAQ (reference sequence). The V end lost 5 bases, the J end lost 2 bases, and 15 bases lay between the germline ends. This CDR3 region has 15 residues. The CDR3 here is CASSPPRLPNTEAFF. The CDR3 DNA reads TGTGCCAGCAGCCCTCCCAGACTTCCCAACACTGAAGCTTTCTTT.

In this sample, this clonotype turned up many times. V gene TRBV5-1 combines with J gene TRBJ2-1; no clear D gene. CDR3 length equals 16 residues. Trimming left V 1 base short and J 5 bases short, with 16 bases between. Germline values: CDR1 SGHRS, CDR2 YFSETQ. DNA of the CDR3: TGCGCCAGCAGCTTGCTTTATTGGCGTGGGGACAATGAGCAGTTCTTC. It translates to CASSLLYWRGDNEQFF.

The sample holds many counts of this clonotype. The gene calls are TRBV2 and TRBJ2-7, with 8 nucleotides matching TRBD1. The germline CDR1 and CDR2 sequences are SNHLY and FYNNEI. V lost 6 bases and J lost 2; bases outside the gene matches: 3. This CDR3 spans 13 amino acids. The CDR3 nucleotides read TGTGCCAGCAGGGCAGGGGGCCCCTACGAGCAGTACTTC. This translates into CASRAGGPYEQYF.

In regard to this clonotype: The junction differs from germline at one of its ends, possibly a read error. The CDR3 nucleotides read TGTGCCAGCAGTATAGCGGGAGGGGGCTACGAGCAGTACTTC. Its translation is CASSIAGGGYEQYF. V and J are TRBV12-3 or TRBV12-4 and TRBJ2-7, with 11 bases that match TRBD2. The CDR3 consists of 14 residues.

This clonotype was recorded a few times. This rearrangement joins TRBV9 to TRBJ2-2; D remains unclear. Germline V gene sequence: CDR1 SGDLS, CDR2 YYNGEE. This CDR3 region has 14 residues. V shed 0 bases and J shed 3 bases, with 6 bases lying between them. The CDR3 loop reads CASSVATDTGELFF. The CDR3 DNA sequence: TGTGCCAGCAGCGTAGCTACGGACACCGGGGAGCTGTTTTTT. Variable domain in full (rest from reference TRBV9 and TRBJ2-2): DSGVTQTPKHLITATGQRVTLRCSPRSGDLSVYWYQQSLDQGLQFLIQYYNGEERAKGNILERFSAQQFPDLHSELNLSSLELGDSALYFCASSVATDTGELFFGEGSRLTVL.

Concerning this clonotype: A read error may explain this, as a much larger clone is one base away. The CDR3: CASRPGLSGIRPYEQYF. The CDR3 DNA follows: TGTGCCAGCAGACCGGGACTATCGGGCATACGACCCTACGAGCAGTACTTC. This chain connects TRBV28 to TRBJ2-7; TRBD2 matches 7 bases. Trimming took 6 bases from V and 2 from J; bases not matched to a gene: 16. Germline lookup yields CDR1 MDHEN and CDR2 SYDVKM. This CDR3 is 17 amino acids long.

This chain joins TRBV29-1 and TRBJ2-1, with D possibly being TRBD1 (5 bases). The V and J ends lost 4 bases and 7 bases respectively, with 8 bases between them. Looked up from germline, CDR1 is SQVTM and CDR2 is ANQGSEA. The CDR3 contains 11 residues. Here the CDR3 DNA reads TGCAGCGTTGCTAGGGGTAATGAGCAGTTCTTC. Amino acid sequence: CSVARGNEQFF.